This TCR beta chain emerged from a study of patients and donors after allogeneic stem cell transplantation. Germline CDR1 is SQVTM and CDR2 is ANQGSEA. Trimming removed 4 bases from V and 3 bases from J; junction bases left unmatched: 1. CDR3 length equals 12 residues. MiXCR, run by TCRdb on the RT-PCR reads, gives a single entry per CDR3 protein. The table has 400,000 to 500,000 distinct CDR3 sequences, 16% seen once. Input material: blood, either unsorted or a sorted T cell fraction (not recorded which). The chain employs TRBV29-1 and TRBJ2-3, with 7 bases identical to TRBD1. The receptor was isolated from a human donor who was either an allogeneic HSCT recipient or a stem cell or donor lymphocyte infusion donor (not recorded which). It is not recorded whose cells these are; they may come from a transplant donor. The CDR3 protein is CSVGQGTDTQYF. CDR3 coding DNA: TGCAGCGTTGGACAGGGTACAGATACGCAGTATTTT.